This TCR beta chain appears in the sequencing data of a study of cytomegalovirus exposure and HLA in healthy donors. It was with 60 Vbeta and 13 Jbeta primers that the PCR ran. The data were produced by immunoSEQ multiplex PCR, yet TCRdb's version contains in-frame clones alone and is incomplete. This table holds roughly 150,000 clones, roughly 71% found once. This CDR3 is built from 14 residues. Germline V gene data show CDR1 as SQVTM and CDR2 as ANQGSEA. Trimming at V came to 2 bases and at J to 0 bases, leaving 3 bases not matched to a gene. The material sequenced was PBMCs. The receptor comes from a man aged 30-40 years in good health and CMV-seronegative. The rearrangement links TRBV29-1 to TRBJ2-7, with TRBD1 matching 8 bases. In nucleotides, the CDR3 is TGCAGCGTTGAACAGGGGGCTAACTCCTACGAGCAGTACTTC. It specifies CSVEQGANSYEQYF.